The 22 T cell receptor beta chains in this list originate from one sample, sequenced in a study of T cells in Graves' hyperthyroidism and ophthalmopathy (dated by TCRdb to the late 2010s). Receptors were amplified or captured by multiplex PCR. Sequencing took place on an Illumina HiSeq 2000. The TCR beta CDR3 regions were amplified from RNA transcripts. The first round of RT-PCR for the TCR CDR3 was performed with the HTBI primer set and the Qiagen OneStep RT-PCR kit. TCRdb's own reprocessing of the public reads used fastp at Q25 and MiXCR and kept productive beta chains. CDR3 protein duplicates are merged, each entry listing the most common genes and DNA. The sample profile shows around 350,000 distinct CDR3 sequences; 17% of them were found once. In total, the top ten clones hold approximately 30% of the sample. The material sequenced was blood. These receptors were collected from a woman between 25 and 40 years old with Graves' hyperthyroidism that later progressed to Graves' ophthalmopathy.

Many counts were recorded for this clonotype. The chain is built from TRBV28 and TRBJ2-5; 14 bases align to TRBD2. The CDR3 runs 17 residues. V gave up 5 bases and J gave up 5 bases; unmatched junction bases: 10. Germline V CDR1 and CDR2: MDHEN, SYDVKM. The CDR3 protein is CASSPRLAGGLGETQYF. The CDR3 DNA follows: TGTGCCAGCAGTCCGCGACTAGCGGGGGGGCTAGGGGAGACCCAGTACTTC.

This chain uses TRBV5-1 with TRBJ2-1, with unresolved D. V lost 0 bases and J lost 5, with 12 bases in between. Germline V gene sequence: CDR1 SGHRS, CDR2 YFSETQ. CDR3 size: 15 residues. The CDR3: CASSLDVWGNNEQFF. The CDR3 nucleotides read TGCGCCAGCAGCTTGGATGTTTGGGGTAACAATGAGCAGTTCTTC.

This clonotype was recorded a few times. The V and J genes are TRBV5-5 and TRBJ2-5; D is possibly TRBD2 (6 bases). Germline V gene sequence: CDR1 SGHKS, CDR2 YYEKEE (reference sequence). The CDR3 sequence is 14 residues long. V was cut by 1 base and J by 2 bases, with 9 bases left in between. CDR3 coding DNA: TGTGCCAGCAGCTTGCTCGGGGGACAAGAGACCCAGTACTTC. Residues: CASSLLGGQETQYF.

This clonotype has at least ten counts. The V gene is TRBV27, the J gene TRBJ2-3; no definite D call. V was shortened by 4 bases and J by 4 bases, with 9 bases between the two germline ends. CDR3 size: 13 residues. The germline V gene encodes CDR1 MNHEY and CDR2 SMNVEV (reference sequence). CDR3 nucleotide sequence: TGTGCCAGCAGTTACCCCCCCCCAGATACGCAGTATTTT. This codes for CASSYPPPDTQYF.

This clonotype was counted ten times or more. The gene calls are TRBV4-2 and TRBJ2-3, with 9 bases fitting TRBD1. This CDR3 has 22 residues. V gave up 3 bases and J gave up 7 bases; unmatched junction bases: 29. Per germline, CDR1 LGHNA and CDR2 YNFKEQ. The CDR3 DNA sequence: TGTGCCAGCAGCCAGCAGCCGCCCACCGAGGGGGCGACAGGGGGGCTCCCCTATACGCAGTATTTT. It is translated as CASSQQPPTEGATGGLPYTQYF.

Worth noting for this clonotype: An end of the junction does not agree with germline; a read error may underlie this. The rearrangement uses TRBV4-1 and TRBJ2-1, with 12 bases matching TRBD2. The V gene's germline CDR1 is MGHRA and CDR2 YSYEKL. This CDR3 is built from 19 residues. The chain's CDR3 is CASSREPRLAGESYNDQFF. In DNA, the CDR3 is TGCGCCAGCAGCCGCGAGCCGCGACTAGCGGGGGAGTCCTACAATGATCAGTTCTTC.

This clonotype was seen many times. This chain's CDR3 is CASSLGSESYEQYF. The CDR3 bases are TGTGCCAGCAGCTTGGGGTCGGAGTCCTACGAGCAGTACTTC. This chain connects TRBV7-6 to TRBJ2-7, with D uncertain. The germline V and J ends were trimmed by 3 bases and 1 base, with 10 bases remaining between them. This CDR3 contains 14 residues. Germline loops: CDR1 SGHVS, CDR2 FNYEAQ.

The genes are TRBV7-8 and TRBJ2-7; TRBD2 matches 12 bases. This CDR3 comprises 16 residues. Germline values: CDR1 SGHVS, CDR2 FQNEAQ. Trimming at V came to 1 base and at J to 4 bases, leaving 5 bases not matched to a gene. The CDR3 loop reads CASSLVGLAGRYEQYF. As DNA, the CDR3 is TGTGCCAGCAGCTTAGTCGGACTAGCGGGACGGTACGAGCAGTACTTC.

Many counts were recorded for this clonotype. In DNA, the CDR3 is TGTGCCAGCAGTCAGATCATTGGCGGGGAGCTGTTTTTT. Translating gives CASSQIIGGELFF. The chain employs TRBV12-3 or TRBV12-4 and TRBJ2-2; D unresolved. The germline V and J ends were trimmed by 5 bases and 7 bases, with 11 bases remaining between them. The CDR3 is 13 residues long.

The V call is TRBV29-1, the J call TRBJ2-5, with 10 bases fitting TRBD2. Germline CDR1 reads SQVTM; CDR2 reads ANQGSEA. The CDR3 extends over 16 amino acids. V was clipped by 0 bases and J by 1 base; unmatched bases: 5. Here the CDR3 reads CSVEDVLAGAQETQYF. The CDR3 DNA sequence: TGCAGCGTTGAAGATGTCCTAGCGGGGGCCCAAGAGACCCAGTACTTC.

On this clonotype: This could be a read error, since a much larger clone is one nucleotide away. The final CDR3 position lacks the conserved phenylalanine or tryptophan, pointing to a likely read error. The CDR3 nucleotides are TGTGCCAGCAGCCAAAGGGGAGAGGAGCTGTTTCTT. This sequence encodes CASSQRGEELFL. The chain couples TRBV12-3 or TRBV12-4 to TRBJ2-2; D could derive from TRBD1 or TRBD2 (5 bases each). Trimming took off 6 bases at V and 10 bases at J, with 12 bases between the two ends. The CDR3 has 12 residues.

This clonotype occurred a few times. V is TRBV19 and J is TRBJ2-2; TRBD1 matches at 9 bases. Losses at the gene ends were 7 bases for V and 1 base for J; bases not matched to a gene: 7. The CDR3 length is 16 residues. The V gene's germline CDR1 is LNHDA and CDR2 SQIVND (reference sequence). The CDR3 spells CASIGWDRVNTGELFF. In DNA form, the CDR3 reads TGTGCCAGTATTGGGTGGGACAGGGTGAACACCGGGGAGCTGTTTTTT.

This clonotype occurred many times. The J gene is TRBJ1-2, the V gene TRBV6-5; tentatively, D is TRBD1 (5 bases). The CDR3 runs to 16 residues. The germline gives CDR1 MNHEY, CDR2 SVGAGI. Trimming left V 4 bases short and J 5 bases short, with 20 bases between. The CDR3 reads CASSSSGRNPAYGYTF. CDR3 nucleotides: TGTGCCAGCAGTTCCTCGGGGCGAAATCCGGCGTATGGCTACACCTTC.

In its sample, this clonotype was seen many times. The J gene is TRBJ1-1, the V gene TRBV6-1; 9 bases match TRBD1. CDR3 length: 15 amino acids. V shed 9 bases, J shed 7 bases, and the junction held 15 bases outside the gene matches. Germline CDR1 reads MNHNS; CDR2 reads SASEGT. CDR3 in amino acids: CARESTNRGQREAFF. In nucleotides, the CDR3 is TGTGCCAGGGAGTCGACGAACAGGGGGCAGCGTGAAGCTTTCTTT.

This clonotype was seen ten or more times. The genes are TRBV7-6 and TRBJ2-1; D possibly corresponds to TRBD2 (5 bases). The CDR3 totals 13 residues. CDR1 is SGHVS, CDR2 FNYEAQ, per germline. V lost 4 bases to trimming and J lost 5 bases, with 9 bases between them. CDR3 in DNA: TGTGCCAGCAGCTCCGACTATAACAATGAGCAGTTCTTC. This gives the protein CASSSDYNNEQFF. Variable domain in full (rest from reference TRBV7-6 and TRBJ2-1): GAGVSQSPRYKVTKRGQDVALRCDPISGHVSLYWYRQALGQGPEFLTYFNYEAQQDKSGLPNDRFSAERPEGSISTLTIQRTEQRDSAMYRCASSSDYNNEQFFGPGTRLTVL.

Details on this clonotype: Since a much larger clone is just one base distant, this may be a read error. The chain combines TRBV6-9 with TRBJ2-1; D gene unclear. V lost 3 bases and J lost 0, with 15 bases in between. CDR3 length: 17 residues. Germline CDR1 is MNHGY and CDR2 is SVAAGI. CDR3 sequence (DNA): TGTGCCAGCAGTTACGCGATTCGGGCGAGCTCCTACAATGAGCAGTTCTTC. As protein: CASSYAIRASSYNEQFF.

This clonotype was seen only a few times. The CDR3 reads CASSQESGMVGYNSPLHF. DNA of the CDR3: TGCGCCAGCAGCCAAGAATCAGGGATGGTTGGTTATAATTCACCCCTCCACTTT. The chain links TRBV4-1 to TRBJ1-6; a possible D gene is TRBD1 (5 bases). This CDR3 has 18 residues. Trimming took 0 bases from V and 4 from J, leaving 16 bases between them. The germline gives CDR1 MGHRA, CDR2 YSYEKL.

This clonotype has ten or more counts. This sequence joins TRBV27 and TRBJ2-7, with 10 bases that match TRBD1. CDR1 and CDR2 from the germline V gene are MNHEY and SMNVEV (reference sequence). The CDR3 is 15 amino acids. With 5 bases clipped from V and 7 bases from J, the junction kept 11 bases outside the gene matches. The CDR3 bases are TGTGCCAGCAGTCCATCCGGGACAGGGGCCGGAGAGCAGTACTTC. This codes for CASSPSGTGAGEQYF.

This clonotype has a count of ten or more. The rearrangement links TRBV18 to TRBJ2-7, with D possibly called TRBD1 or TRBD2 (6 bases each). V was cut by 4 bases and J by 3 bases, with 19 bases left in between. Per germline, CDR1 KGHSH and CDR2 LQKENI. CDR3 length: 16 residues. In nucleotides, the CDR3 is TGTGCCAGCTCACGCAGTTTGGGGGGCTCCGTCTACGAGCAGTACTTC. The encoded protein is CASSRSLGGSVYEQYF.

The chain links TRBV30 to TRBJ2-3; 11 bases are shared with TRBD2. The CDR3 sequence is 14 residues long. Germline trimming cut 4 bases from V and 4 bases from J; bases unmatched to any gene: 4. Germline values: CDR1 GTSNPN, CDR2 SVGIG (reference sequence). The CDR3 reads CAWKLAGAPDTQYF. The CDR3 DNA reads TGTGCCTGGAAACTAGCGGGAGCCCCAGATACGCAGTATTTT. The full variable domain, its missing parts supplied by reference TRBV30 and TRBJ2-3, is SQTIHQWPATLVQPVGSPLSLECTVEGTSNPNLYWYRQAAGRGLQLLFYSVGIGQISSEVPQNLSASRPQDRQFILSSKKLLLSDSGFYLCAWKLAGAPDTQYFGPGTRLTVL.

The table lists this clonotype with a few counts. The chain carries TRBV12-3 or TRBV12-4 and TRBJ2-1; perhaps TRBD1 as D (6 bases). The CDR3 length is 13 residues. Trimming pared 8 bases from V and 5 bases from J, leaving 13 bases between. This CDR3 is CASLRDINNEQFF. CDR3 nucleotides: TGTGCCAGCCTCCGGGACATAAACAATGAGCAGTTCTTC.

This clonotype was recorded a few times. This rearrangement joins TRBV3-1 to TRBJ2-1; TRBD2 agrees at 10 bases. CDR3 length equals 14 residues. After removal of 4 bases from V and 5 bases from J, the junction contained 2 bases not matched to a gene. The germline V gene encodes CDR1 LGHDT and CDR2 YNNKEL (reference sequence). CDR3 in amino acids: CASSRLAGDNEQFF. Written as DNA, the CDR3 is TGTGCCAGCAGCCGACTAGCGGGCGACAATGAGCAGTTCTTC.